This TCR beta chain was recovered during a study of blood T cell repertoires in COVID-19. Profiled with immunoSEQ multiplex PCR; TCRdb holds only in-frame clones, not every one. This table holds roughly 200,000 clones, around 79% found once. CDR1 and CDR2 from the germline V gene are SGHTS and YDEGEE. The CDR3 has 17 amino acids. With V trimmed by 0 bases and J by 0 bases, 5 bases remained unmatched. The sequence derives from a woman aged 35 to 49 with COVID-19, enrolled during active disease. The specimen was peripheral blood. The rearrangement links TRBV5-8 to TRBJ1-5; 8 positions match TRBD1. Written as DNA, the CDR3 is TGTGCCAGCAGCTTGGACAGGGGGGGAGATAGCAATCAGCCCCAGCATTTT. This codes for CASSLDRGGDSNQPQHF.